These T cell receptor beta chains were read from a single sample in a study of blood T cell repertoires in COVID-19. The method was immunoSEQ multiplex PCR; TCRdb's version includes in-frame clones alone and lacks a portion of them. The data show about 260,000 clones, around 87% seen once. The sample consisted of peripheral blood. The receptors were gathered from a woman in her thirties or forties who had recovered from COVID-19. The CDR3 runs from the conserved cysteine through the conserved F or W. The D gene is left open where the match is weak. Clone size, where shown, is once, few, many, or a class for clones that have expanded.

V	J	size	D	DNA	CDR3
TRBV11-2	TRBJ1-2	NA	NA	TGTGCCAGCAGCTGGGGGGAATATGGCTACACCTTC	CASSWGEYGYTF
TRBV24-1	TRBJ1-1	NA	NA	TGTGCCACCAGTGATTTGCGGTGGGGACGGCCCCGGGGGACTGAAGCTTTCTTT	CATSDLRWGRPRGTEAFF
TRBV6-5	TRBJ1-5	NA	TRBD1	TGTGCCAGCAGTTACGGGGACAGCCGAGTTTGGCCCCAGCATTTT	CASSYGDSRVWPQHF
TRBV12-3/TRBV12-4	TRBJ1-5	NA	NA	TGTGCCAGCAGCAATCCGGGTCAGCCCCAGCATTTT	CASSNPGQPQHF
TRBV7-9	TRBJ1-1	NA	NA	TGTGCCAGCAGCCCGTGGGACTTGAACACTGAAGCTTTCTTT	CASSPWDLNTEAFF
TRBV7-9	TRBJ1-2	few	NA	TGTGCCAGCAGCTTATCACTTGGAGGCGGTCCCTTCGGTGGCTACACCTTC	CASSLSLGGGPFGGYTF
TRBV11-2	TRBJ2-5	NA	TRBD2	TGTGCCAGCAGCTTAGGGGCTAGCGGGGGCCGATGGGAGACCCAGTACTTC	CASSLGASGGRWETQYF
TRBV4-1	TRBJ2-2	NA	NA	TGCGCCAGCAGCTTTGGACTCACCGGGGAGCTGTTTTTT	CASSFGLTGELFF
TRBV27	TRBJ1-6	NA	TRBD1	TGTGCCAGCAGCAGGACAGGGGGGCTTAATTCACCCCTCCACTTT	CASSRTGGLNSPLHF
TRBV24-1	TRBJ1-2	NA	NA	TGTGCCACCAGTGATAAGGGGCGCGGCTACACCTTC	CATSDKGRGYTF
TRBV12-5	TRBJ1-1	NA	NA	TGTGCTAGTGGTTTCGGGGAATTGAACACTGAAGCTTTCTTT	CASGFGELNTEAFF
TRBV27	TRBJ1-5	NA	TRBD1	TGTGCCAGCAGTCCACTGTCGGGACAGGGGCTCAATGGGCAGCCCCAGCATTTT	CASSPLSGQGLNGQPQHF
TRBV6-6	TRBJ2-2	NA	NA	TGTGCCAGCAGTTACGCGGGGGAGCTGTTTTTT	CASSYAGELFF
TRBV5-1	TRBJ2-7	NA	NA	TGCGCCAGCAGCTTGGCAGGTACAGGGCGCGACGAGCAGTACTTC	CASSLAGTGRDEQYF
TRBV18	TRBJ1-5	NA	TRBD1	TGTGCCAGCTCACCACCGGACAGGGGCAATCAGCCCCAGCATTTT	CASSPPDRGNQPQHF
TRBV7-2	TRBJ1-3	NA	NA	TGTGCCAGCAGCTTCTCCAGGGGAAACACCATATATTTT	CASSFSRGNTIYF
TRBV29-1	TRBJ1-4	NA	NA	TGCAGCGTTGAGCCTGGGGGCGAAGGAAAACTGTTTTTT	CSVEPGGEGKLFF
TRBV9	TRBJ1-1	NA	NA	TGTGCCAGCAGCGTCTCGACCGGGGGGGCGATCACTGAAGCTTTCTTT	CASSVSTGGAITEAFF
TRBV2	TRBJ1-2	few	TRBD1	TGTGCCAGCAGTGTAGCAGGGGGGGACTATGGCTACACCTTC	CASSVAGGDYGYTF
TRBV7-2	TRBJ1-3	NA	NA	TGTGCCAGCAGCGGCGGGCCCTACTCTGGAAACACCATATATTTT	CASSGGPYSGNTIYF
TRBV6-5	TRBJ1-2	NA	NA	TGTGCCAGCAGTTACGCAGGGGCGAACTATGGCTACACCTTC	CASSYAGANYGYTF
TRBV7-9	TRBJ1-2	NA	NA	TGTGCCAGCAGCTTAGGGCAGGGAAATAGTTACACCTTC	CASSLGQGNSYTF
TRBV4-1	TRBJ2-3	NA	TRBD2	TGCGCCAGCAGCCAACTTGGACTAGCGGGGGTGGAGAGCACAGATACGCAGTATTTT	CASSQLGLAGVESTDTQYF
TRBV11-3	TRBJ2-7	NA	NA	TGTGCCAGCAGCGAGAGGAGCTCCTACGAGCAGTACTTC	CASSERSSYEQYF
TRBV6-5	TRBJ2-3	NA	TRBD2	TGTGCCAGCAGACTAGCGGTGCGCACAGATACGCAGTATTTT	CASRLAVRTDTQYF
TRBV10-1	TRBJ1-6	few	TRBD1	TGCGCCAGCAGTGAGTCAACCGGGACAGCCTATTCACCCCTCCACTTT	CASSESTGTAYSPLHF
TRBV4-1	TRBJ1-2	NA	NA	TGCGCCAGCAGCCAAGATCCCCGGACTCTCTATGGCTACACCTTC	CASSQDPRTLYGYTF
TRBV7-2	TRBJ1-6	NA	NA	TGTGCCAGCAGCTTAGCGCGAGAGCGTGGAAATTCACCCCTCCACTTT	CASSLARERGNSPLHF
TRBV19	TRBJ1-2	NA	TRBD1	TGTGCCAGTAGTGCAGGGGGTGACTATGGCTACACCTTC	CASSAGGDYGYTF
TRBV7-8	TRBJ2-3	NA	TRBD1	TGTGCCAGCAGACCGACAGGGGGCAAAGCAGATACGCAGTATTTT	CASRPTGGKADTQYF
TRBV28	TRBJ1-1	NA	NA	TGTGCCAGCAGATTTGCAGGGTCCCCTGAAGCTTTCTTT	CASRFAGSPEAFF
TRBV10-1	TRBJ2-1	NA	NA	TGCGCCAGCAGTGGTCGAGGGAGCTCCTACAATGAGCAGTTCTTC	CASSGRGSSYNEQFF
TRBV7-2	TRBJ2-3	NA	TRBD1	TGTGCCAGCAGCCTCCGGGACAGGCTCACAGATACGCAGTATTTT	CASSLRDRLTDTQYF
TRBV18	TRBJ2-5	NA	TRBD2	TGTGCCAGCTCACCCGGGGGGGCCGGCGAGACCCAGTACTTC	CASSPGGAGETQYF
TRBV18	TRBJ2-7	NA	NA	TGTGCCAGCTCCCCGCGGGGCTCCTACGAGCAGTACTTC	CASSPRGSYEQYF
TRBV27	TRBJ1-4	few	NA	TGTGCCAGCAGTTCCCGAGGGCCTAATGAAAAACTGTTTTTT	CASSSRGPNEKLFF
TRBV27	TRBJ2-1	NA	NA	TGTGCCAGCGGTCACCGGAATGAGCAGTTCTTC	CASGHRNEQFF
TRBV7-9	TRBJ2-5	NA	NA	TGTGCCAGCAGCTTAGGGGGCTCTGACGACGGGGAGACCCAGTACTTC	CASSLGGSDDGETQYF
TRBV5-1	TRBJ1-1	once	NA	TGCGCCAGCAGCTTGTCCCCCGGGGGGAACACTGAAGCTTTCTTT	CASSLSPGGNTEAFF
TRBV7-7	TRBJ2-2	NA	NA	TGTGCCAGCAGCTCCTACAGGGCAGGGAGCACCGGGGAGCTGTTTTTT	CASSSYRAGSTGELFF